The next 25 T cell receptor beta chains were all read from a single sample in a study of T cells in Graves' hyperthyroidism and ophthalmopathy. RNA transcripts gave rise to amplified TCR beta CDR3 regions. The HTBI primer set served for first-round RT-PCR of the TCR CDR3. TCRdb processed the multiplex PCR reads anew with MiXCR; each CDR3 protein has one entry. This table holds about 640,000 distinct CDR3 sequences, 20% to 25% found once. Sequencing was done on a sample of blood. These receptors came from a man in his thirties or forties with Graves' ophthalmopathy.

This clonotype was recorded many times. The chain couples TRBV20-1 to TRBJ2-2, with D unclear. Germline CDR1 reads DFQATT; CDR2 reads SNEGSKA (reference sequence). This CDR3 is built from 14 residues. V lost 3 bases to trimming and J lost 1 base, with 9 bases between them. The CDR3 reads CSASELLNTGELFF. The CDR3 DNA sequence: TGCAGTGCTAGCGAACTCTTGAACACCGGGGAGCTGTTTTTT.

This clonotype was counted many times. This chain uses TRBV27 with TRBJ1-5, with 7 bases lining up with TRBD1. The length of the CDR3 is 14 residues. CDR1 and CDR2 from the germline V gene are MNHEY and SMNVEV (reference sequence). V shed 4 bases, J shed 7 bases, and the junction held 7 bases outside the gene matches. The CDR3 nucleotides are TGTGCCAGCAGTTACGGGACAGCTAACCAGCCCCAGCATTTT. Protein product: CASSYGTANQPQHF.

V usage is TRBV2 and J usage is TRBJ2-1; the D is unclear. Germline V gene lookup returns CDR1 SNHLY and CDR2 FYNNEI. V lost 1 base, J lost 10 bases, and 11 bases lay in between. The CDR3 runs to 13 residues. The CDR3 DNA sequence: TGTGCCAGCAGTGAAGAAACCCTCGGGGAGCAGTTCTTC. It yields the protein CASSEETLGEQFF.

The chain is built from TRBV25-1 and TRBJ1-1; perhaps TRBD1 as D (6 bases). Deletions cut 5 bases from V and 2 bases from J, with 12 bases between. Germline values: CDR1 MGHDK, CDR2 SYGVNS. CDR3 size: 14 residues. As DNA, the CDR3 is TGTGCCAGCAGTCATGACAGGCTAAACACTGAAGCTTTCTTT. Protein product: CASSHDRLNTEAFF.

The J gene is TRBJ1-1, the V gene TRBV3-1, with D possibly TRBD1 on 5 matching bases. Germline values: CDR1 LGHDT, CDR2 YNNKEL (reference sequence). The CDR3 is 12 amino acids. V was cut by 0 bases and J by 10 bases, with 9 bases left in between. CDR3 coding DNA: TGTGCCAGCAGCCAAGATTGGAGGGGAGCTTTCTTT. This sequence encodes CASSQDWRGAFF.

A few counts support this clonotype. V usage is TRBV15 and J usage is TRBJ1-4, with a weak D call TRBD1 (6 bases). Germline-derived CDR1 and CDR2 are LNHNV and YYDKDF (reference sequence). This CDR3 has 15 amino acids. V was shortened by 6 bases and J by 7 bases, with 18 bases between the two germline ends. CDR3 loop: CATRAAGAGGEKLFF. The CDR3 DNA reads TGTGCCACCAGAGCGGCGGGGGCTGGTGGTGAAAAACTGTTTTTT.

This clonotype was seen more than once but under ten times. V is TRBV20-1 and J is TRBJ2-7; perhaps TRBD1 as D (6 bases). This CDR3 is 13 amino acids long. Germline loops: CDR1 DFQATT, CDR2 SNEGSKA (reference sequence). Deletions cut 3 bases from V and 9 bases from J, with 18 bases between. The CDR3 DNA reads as TGCAGTGCTAGCCCAGGACAGATCCCTGGGCAGTACTTC. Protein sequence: CSASPGQIPGQYF.

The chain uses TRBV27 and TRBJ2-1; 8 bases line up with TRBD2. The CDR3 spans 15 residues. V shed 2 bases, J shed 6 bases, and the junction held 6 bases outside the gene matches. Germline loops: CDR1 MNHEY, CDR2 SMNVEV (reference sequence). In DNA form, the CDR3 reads TGTGCCAGCAGTTTACGGAGCGGGAGAACCAATGAGCAGTTCTTC. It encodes CASSLRSGRTNEQFF.

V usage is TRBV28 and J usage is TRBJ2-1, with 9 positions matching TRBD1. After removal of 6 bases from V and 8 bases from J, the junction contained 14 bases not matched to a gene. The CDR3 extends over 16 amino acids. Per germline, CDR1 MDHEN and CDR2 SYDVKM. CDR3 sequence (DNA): TGTGCCAGCAGCACGACGGGACAGGGTTTGTCCGATGAGCAGTTCTTC. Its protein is CASSTTGQGLSDEQFF.

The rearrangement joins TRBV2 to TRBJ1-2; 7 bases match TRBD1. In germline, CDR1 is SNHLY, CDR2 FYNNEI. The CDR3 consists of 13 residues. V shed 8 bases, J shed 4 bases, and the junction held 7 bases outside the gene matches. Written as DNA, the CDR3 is TGTGCCAGCTATAGGGGGCGCGGCTATGGCTACACCTTC. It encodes CASYRGRGYGYTF.

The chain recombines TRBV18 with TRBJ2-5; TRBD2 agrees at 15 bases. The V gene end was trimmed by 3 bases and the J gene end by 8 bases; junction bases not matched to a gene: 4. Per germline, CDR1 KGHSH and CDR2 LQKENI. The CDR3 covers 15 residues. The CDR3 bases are TGTGCCAGCTCACCTCCGGGACTAGCGGGAGGCACCCAGTACTTC. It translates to CASSPPGLAGGTQYF.

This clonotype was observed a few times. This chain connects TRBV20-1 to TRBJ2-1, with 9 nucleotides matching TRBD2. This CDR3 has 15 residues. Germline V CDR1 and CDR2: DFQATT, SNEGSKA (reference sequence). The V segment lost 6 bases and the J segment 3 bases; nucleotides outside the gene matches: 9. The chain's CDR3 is CSAPSGTSNYNEQFF. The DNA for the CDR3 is TGCAGTGCGCCGTCCGGGACTAGCAACTACAATGAGCAGTTCTTC.

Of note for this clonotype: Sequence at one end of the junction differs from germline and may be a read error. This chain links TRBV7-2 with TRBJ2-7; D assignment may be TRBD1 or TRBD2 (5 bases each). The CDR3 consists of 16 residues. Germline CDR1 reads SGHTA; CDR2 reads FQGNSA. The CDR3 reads CASSQEYRDLSYEQYF. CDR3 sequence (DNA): TGCGCCAGCAGCCAAGAATACCGGGACCTATCCTACGAGCAGTACTTC.

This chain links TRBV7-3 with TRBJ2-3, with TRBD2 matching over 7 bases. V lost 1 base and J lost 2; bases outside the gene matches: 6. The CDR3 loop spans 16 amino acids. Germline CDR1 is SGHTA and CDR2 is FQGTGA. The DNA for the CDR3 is TGTGCCAGCAGCTTAAACCCGGGAGGAGTCACAGATACGCAGTATTTT. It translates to CASSLNPGGVTDTQYF.

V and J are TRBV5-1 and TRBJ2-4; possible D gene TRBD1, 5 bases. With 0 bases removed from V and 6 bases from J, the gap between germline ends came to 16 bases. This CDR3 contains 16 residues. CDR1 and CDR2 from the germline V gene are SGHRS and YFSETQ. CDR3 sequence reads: CASSLDGDAGSNIQYF. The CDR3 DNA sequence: TGCGCCAGCAGCTTGGATGGAGACGCAGGGTCAAACATTCAGTACTTC.

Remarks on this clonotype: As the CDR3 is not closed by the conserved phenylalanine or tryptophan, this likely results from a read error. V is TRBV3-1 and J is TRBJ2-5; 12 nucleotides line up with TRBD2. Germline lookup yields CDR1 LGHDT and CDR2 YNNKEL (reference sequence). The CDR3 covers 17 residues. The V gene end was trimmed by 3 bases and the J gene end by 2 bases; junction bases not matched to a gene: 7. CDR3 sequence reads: CASSQYQTSGRQETQYS. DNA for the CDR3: TGTGCCAGCAGCCAGTACCAGACTAGCGGGAGACAAGAGACCCAGTACTCC.

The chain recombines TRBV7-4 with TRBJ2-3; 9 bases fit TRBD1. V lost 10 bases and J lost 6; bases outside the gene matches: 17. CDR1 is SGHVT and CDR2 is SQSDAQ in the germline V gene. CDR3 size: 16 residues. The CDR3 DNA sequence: TGTGCCACCCGATTTTCTCCGGGACAGGGAGAGGATACGCAGTATTTT. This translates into CATRFSPGQGEDTQYF.

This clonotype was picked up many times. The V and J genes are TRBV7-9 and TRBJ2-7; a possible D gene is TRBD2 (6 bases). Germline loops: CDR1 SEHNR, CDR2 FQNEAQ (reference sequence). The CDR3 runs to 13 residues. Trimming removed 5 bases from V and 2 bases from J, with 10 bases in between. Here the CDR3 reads CASSRLVAYEQYF. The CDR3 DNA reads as TGTGCCAGCAGCCGACTAGTTGCCTACGAGCAGTACTTC.

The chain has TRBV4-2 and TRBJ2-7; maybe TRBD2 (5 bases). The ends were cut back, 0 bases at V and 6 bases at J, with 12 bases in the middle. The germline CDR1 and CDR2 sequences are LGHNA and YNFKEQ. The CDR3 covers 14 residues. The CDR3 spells CASSQDFTGSEQYF. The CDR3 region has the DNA TGTGCCAGCAGCCAAGATTTTACGGGGTCCGAGCAGTACTTC.

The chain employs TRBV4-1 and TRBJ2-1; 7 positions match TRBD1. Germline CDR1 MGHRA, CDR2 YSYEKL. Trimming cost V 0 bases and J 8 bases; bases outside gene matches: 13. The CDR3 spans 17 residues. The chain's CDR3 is CASSQETGSSTSDEQFF. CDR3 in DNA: TGCGCCAGCAGCCAAGAGACAGGGAGTAGTACATCGGATGAGCAGTTCTTC.

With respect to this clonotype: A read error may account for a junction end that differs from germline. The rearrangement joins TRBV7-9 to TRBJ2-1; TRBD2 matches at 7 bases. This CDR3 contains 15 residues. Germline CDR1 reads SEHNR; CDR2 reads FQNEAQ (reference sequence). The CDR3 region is CANSASGKTNNEQFF. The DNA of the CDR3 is TGTGCCAACAGCGCTAGCGGAAAGACCAACAATGAGCAGTTCTTC.

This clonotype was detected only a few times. This CDR3 is CASRAGMDSNQPQHF. For the CDR3, the DNA is TGTGCCAGTCGGGCAGGAATGGACAGCAATCAGCCCCAGCATTTT. This chain links TRBV2 with TRBJ1-5; the D is unclear. Germline V gene lookup returns CDR1 SNHLY and CDR2 FYNNEI. The CDR3 runs 15 residues. V lost 9 bases and J 1 base, leaving 16 bases between the germline ends.

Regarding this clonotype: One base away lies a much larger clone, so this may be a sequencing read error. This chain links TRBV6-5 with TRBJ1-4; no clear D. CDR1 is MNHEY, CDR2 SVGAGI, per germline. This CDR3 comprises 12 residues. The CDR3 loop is CTSSYGREKLFF. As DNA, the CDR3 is TGTACCAGCAGTTACGGCAGGGAAAAACTGTTTTTT.

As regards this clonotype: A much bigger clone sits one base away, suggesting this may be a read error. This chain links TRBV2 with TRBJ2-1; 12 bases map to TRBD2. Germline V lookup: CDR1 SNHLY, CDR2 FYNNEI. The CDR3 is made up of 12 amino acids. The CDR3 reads CASSWTSGIRLF. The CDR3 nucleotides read TGTGCCAGCAGTTGGACTAGCGGGATACGGCTCTTC.

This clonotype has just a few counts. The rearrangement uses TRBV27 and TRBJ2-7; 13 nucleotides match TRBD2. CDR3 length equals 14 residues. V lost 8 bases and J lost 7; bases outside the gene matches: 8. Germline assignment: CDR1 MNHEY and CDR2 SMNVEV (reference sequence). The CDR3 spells CASLGLAGAGEQYF. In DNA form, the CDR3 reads TGTGCCAGCCTTGGACTAGCGGGAGCAGGGGAGCAGTACTTC.